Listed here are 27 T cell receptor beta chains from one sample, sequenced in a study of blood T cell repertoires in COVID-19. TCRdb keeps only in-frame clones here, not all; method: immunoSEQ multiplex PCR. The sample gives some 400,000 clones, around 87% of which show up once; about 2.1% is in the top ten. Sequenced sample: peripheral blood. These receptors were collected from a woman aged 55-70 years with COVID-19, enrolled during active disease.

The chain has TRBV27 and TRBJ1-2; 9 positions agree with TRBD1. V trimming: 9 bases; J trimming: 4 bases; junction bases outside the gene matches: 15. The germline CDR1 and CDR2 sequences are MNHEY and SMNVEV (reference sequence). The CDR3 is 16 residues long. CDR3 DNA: TGTGCCAGTCCAGGACAGGGGAAAGAAGCGAGCTATGGCTACACCTTC. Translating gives CASPGQGKEASYGYTF.

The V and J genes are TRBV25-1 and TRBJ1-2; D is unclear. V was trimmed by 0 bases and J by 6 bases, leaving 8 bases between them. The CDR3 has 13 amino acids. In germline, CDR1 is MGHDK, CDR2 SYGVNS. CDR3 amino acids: CASSEYKEDGYTF. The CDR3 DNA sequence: TGTGCCAGCAGTGAATACAAGGAGGATGGCTACACCTTC.

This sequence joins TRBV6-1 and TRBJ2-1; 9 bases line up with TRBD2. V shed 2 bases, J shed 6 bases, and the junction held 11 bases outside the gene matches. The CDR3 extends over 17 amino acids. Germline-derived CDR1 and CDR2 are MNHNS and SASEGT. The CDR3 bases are TGTGCCAGCAGTGAAAGGGTAGGGACTAGCCCCTTCAATGAGCAGTTCTTC. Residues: CASSERVGTSPFNEQFF.

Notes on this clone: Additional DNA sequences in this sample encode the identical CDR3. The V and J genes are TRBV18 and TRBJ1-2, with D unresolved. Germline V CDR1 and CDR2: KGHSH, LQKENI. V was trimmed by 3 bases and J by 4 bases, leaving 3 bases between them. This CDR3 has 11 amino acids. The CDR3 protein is CASSPSYGYTF. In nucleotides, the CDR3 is TGTGCCAGCTCACCCAGCTATGGCTACACCTTC. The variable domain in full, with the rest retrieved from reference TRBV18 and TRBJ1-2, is NAGVMQNPRHLVRRRGQEARLRCSPMKGHSHVYWYRQLPEEGLKFMVYLQKENIIDESGMPKERFSAEFPKEGPSILRIQQVVRGDSAAYFCASSPSYGYTFGSGTRLTVV.

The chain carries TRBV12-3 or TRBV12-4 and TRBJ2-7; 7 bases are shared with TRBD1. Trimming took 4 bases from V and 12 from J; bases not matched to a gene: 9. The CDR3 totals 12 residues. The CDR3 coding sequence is TGTGCCAGCAGTTCACAGGGGCTGGGGCGGTACTTC. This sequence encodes CASSSQGLGRYF.

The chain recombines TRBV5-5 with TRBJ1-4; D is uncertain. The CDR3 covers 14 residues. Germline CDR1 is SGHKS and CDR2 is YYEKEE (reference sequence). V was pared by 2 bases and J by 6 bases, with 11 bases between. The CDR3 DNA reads TGTGCCAGCAGCTTAGGTCCAGCGGATGAAAAACTGTTTTTT. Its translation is CASSLGPADEKLFF.

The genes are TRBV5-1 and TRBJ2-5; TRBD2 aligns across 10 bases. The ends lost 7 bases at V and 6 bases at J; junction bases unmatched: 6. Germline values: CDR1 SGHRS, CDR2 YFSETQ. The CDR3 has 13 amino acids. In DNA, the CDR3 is TGCGCCAGCCAGCGGGAGGGGAGGCAGACCCAGTACTTC. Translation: CASQREGRQTQYF.

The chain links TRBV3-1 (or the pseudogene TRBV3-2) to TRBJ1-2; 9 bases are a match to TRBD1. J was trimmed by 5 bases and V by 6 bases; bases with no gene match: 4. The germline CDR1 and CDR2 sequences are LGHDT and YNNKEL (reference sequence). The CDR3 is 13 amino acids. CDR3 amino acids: CASRSQGAYGYTF. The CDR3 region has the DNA TGTGCCAGCAGATCACAGGGGGCGTATGGCTACACCTTC.

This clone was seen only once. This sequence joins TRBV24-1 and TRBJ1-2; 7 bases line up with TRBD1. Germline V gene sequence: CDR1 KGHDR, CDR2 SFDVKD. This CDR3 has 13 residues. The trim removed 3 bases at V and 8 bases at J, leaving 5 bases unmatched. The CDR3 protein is CATSDLTGDGYTF. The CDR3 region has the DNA TGTGCCACCAGTGATCTCACAGGGGACGGCTACACCTTC.

This CDR3 reads CASSLMRNGYTF. The DNA for the CDR3 is TGCGCCAGCAGCTTGATGAGGAATGGCTACACCTTC. This chain uses TRBV5-1 with TRBJ1-2; D remains ambiguous. Trimming removed 1 base from V and 6 bases from J, with 7 bases in between. The CDR3 sequence is 12 residues long. CDR1 is SGHRS and CDR2 is YFSETQ in the germline V gene.

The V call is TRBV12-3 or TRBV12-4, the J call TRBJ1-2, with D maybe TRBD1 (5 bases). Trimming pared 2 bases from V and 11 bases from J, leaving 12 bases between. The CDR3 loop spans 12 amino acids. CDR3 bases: TGTGCCAGCAGTTTAAGTACGGGGGGGTACACCTTC. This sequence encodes CASSLSTGGYTF.

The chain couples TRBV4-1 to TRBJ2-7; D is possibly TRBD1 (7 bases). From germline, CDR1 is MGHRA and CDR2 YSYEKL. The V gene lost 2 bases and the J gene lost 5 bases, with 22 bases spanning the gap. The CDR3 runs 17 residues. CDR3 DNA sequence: TGCGCCAGCAGCCAAAATTCGGGGCAGGGGGGCCGCCACGAGCAGTACTTC. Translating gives CASSQNSGQGGRHEQYF.

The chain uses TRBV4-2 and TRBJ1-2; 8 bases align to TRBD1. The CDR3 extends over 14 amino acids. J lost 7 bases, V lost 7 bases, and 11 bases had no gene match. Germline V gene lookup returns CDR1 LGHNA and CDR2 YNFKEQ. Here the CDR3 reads CASTRTGSVGGYTF. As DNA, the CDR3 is TGTGCCAGCACCCGGACAGGGAGCGTGGGTGGCTACACCTTC.

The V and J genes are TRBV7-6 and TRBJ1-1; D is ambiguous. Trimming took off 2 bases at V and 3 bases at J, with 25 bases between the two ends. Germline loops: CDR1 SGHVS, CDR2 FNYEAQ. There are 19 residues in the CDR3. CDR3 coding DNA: TGTGCCAGCAGCTTATTTACTCGCCTAATCCCGGGAGAAGACACTGAAGCTTTCTTT. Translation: CASSLFTRLIPGEDTEAFF. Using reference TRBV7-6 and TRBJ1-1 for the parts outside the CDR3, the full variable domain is GAGVSQSPRYKVTKRGQDVALRCDPISGHVSLYWYRQALGQGPEFLTYFNYEAQQDKSGLPNDRFSAERPEGSISTLTIQRTEQRDSAMYRCASSLFTRLIPGEDTEAFFGQGTRLTVV.

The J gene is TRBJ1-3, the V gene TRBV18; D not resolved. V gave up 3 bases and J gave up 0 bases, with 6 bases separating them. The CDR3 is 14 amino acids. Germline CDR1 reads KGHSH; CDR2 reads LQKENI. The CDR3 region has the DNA TGTGCCAGCTCACCGCAGTCCTCTGGAAACACCATATATTTT. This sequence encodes CASSPQSSGNTIYF.

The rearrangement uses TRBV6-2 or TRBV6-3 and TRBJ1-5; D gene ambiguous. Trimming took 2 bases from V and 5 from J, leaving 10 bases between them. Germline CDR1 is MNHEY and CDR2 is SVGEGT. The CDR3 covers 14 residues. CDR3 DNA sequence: TGTGCCAGCAGTTACCTCCAGGCCGATCAGCCCCAGCATTTT. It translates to CASSYLQADQPQHF.

The CDR3 bases are TGCGCCAGCAGCCGACTAGAACCGGAGACCCAGTACTTC. It encodes CASSRLEPETQYF. The chain joins TRBV5-1 to TRBJ2-5; tentative D call: TRBD2 (6 bases). CDR3 length: 13 residues. CDR1 and CDR2 (germline): SGHRS, YFSETQ. Deletions cut 4 bases from V and 5 bases from J, with 12 bases between.

The CDR3 here is CASSPGDRGAYEQYF. Written as DNA, the CDR3 is TGTGCCAGCTCACCGGGGGACAGGGGGGCCTACGAGCAGTACTTC. The rearrangement uses TRBV18 and TRBJ2-7, with 11 bases fitting TRBD1. V was pared by 3 bases and J by 2 bases, with 3 bases of the junction left unmatched. Germline-derived CDR1 and CDR2 are KGHSH and LQKENI. The CDR3 has 15 residues.

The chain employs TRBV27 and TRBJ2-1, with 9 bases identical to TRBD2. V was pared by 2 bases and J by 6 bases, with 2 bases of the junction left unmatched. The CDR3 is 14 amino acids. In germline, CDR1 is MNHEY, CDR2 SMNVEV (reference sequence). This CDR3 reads CASSLRRGGNEQFF. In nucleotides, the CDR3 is TGTGCCAGCAGTTTACGGCGGGGGGGCAATGAGCAGTTCTTC.

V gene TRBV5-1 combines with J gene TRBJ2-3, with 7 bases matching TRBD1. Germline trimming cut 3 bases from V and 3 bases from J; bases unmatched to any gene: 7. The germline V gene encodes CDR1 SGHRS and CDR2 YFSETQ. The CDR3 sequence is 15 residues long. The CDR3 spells CASSSGQLSTDTQYF. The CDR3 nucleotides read TGCGCCAGCAGCTCGGGACAGCTTTCGACAGATACGCAGTATTTT.

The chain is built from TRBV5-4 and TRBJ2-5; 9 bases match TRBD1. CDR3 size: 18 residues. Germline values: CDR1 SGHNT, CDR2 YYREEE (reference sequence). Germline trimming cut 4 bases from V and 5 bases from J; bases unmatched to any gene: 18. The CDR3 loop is CASSPGPGTGSQGETQYF. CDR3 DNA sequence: TGTGCCAGCAGCCCAGGGCCCGGGACAGGGTCCCAGGGGGAGACCCAGTACTTC. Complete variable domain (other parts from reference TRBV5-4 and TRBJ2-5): ETGVTQSPTHLIKTRGQQVTLRCSSQSGHNTVSWYQQALGQGPQFIFQYYREEENGRGNFPPRFSGLQFPNYSSELNVNALELDDSALYLCASSPGPGTGSQGETQYFGPGTRLLVL.

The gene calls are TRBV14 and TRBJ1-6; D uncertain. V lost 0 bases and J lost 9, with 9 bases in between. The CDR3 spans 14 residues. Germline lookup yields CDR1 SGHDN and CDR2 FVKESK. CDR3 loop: CASSQDLAASPLHF. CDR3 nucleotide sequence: TGTGCCAGCAGCCAAGATTTGGCCGCTTCACCCCTCCACTTT.

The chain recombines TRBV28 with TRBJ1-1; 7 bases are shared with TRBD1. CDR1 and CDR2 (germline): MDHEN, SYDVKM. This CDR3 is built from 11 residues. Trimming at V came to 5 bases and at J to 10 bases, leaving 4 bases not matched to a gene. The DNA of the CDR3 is TGTGCCAGCAGTCTGGGACAGAGAGCTTTCTTT. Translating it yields CASSLGQRAFF. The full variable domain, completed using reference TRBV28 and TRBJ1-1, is DVKVTQSSRYLVKRTGEKVFLECVQDMDHENMFWYRQDPGLGLRLIYFSYDVKMKEKGDIPEGYSVSREKKERFSLILESASTNQTSMYLCASSLGQRAFFGQGTRLTVV.

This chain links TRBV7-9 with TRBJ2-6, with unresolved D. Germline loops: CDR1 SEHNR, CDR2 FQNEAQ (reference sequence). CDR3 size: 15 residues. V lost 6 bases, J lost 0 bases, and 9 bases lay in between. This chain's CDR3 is CASSTRNSGANVLTF. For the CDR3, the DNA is TGTGCCAGCAGTACCAGGAACTCTGGGGCCAACGTCCTGACTTTC.

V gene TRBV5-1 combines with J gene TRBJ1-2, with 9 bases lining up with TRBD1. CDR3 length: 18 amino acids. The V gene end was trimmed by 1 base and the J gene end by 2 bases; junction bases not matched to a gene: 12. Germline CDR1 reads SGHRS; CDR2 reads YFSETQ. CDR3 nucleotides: TGCGCCAGCAGCTTGAATAGCTACCGGGACAGGGAAAACTATGGCTACACCTTC. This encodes CASSLNSYRDRENYGYTF. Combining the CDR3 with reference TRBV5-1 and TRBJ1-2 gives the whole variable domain KAGVTQTPRYLIKTRGQQVTLSCSPISGHRSVSWYQQTPGQGLQFLFEYFSETQRNKGNFPGRFSGRQFSNSRSEMNVSTLELGDSALYLCASSLNSYRDRENYGYTFGSGTRLTVV.

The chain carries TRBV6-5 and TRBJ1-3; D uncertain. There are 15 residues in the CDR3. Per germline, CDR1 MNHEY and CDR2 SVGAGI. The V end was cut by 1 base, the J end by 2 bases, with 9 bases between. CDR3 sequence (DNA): TGTGCCAGCAGTTACTTAAGCCAGGCTGGAAACACCATATATTTT. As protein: CASSYLSQAGNTIYF.

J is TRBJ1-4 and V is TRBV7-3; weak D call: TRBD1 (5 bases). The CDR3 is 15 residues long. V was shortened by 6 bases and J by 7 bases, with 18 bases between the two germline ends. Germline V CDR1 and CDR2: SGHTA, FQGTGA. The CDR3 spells CASSPGFRGGEKLFF. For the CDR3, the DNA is TGTGCCAGCAGTCCGGGATTCCGCGGGGGTGAAAAACTGTTTTTT.